This is a list of T cell receptor beta chains from one sample in a study of T cell responses to AZD1222 COVID-19 vaccine. Profiled with immunoSEQ multiplex PCR; TCRdb holds only in-frame clones, not every one. Of 83,000 or so clones in the sample, roughly 90% were seen once. This sample comprised peripheral blood, obtained 28 days after the second AZD1222 dose. These receptors all come from an adult who received the AZD1222 COVID-19 vaccine. The CDR3 runs from the conserved cysteine through the conserved F or W. D genes are given only for firm matches.

V gene,D gene,J gene,CDR3 DNA,CDR3 protein
TRBV28,TRBD1,TRBJ1-3,TGTGCCAGCAGAGGGGACAGGGGAGTGACGGCCTCTGGAAACACCATATATTTT,CASRGDRGVTASGNTIYF
TRBV24-1,-,TRBJ2-1,TGTGCCACCAGTGATTTGACTCTACAGGGTCGGAATGAGCAGTTCTTC,CATSDLTLQGRNEQFF
TRBV7-6,TRBD2,TRBJ2-3,TGTGCCAGCAGCCCCAGACTAGCGGGAGGCAACACAGATACGCAGTATTTT,CASSPRLAGGNTDTQYF
TRBV5-4,TRBD1,TRBJ2-5,TGTGCCAGCAGCTTTAGGGGGCTCAAAGAGACCCAGTACTTC,CASSFRGLKETQYF
TRBV28,-,TRBJ1-5,TGTGCCAGCAGTTTATTAAGGGGGAATCAGCCCCAGCATTTT,CASSLLRGNQPQHF
TRBV23-1,-,TRBJ1-5,TGCGCCAGCAGTCAAAAAGGAAGGGGCTATAGCAATCAGCCCCAGCATTTT,CASSQKGRGYSNQPQHF
TRBV7-9,-,TRBJ2-1,TGTGCCAGCAGCTTTAGGGGCAGCGGTTCCTACAATGAGCAGTTCTTC,CASSFRGSGSYNEQFF
TRBV19,TRBD2,TRBJ2-7,TGTGCCAGTAGTATCGCTAGCGGGGGCCTCTACGAGCAGTACTTC,CASSIASGGLYEQYF
TRBV6-5,-,TRBJ1-1,TGTGCCAGCAGTTACTCGAGGGCCACTGAAGCTTTCTTT,CASSYSRATEAFF
TRBV25-1,TRBD1,TRBJ1-1,TGTGCCAGCAGTGGCGACAGGGGGATGAACACTGAAGCTTTCTTT,CASSGDRGMNTEAFF
TRBV4-3,TRBD2,TRBJ2-1,TGCGCCAGCAGCCAGCGGACTAGCGGAGCGTACAATGAGCAGTTCTTC,CASSQRTSGAYNEQFF
TRBV2,-,TRBJ1-5,TGTGCCAGCAGCTTCCAGGCGGCCCCTCATCAGCCCCAGCATTTT,CASSFQAAPHQPQHF
TRBV5-1,TRBD1,TRBJ2-2,TGCGCCAGCAGCTTGGGAACAGGGGGCGGACTAAACACCGGGGAGCTGTTTTTT,CASSLGTGGGLNTGELFF
TRBV6-5,-,TRBJ2-1,TGTGCCAGCATCGCTTTGAACAATGAGCAGTTCTTC,CASIALNNEQFF
TRBV6-2/TRBV6-3,-,TRBJ2-5,TGTGCCAGCAGTTACTTTGAGACCCAGTACTTC,CASSYFETQYF